These T cell receptor beta chains were read from a single sample in a study of cytomegalovirus exposure and HLA in healthy donors. Clones were read by immunoSEQ multiplex PCR, and TCRdb kept only the in-frame ones, dropping some. This table holds under 150,000 clones, 75% to 80% found once. The sample comprised PBMCs. Receptors originate from a woman aged 45-59 years in good health and CMV-seronegative. CDR3s include the opening cysteine and the closing phenylalanine or tryptophan. D genes are given only for firm matches. Clone size is stated in some rows and not others, as once, few, many or a class when expanded.

j_call v_call d_call clone_size cdr3_aa cdr3_nt
TRBJ1-1 TRBV28 . . CASSLSERRTVNTEAFF TGTGCCAGCAGTTTATCCGAGAGAAGGACAGTGAACACTGAAGCTTTCTTT
TRBJ2-1 TRBV5-4 . . CASSLLGYNEQFF TGTGCCAGCAGCTTGCTAGGCTACAATGAGCAGTTCTTC
TRBJ1-3 TRBV11-2 TRBD1 . CASSALTGPISGNTIYF TGTGCCAGCAGCGCACTGACAGGGCCTATCTCTGGAAACACCATATATTTT
TRBJ1-2 TRBV10-3 TRBD1 . CAISPSPGQGGFNYGYTF TGTGCCATCAGCCCTTCACCGGGACAGGGAGGGTTTAACTATGGCTACACCTTC
TRBJ2-7 TRBV19 TRBD1 . CASSYRDRGGEQYF TGTGCCAGTAGTTACCGGGACAGGGGAGGTGAGCAGTACTTC
TRBJ2-6 TRBV7-2 TRBD2 . CASSLVSGGSSGANVLTF TGTGCCAGCAGCTTAGTGAGCGGGGGTAGCTCTGGGGCCAACGTCCTGACTTTC
TRBJ1-3 TRBV11-1 . . CASMTKGFNQSF TGTGCCAGCATGACAAAGGGGTTTAACCAGAGTTTT
TRBJ2-7 TRBV2 TRBD2 . CASTGGDGYEQYF TGTGCCAGCACTGGGGGGGACGGCTACGAGCAGTACTTC
TRBJ2-3 TRBV19 . . CASSIQGVATDTQYF TGTGCCAGTAGTATCCAGGGTGTGGCCACAGATACGCAGTATTTT
TRBJ2-7 TRBV6-5 . . CASSFGVDSYEQYF TGTGCCAGCAGTTTCGGGGTCGACTCCTACGAGCAGTACTTC
TRBJ2-7 TRBV30 TRBD1 few CAWREQQGPNFSEQYF TGTGCCTGGAGAGAGCAACAGGGGCCTAATTTTTCCGAGCAGTACTTC
TRBJ2-3 TRBV11-2 . . CASSRERIRGTQYF TGTGCCAGCAGCCGCGAGCGGATCCGAGGGACGCAGTATTTT
TRBJ2-3 TRBV5-1 TRBD1 . CASSPAGTGADTQYF TGCGCCAGCAGCCCCGCCGGGACAGGGGCAGATACGCAGTATTTT
TRBJ2-3 TRBV27 TRBD2 . CASSPWDGRADTQYF TGTGCCAGCAGTCCCTGGGACGGGAGGGCAGATACGCAGTATTTT
TRBJ1-2 TRBV5-8 TRBD1 . CASSRTGVGYGYTF TGTGCCAGCAGCCGAACAGGGGTGGGCTATGGCTACACCTTC
TRBJ2-3 TRBV7-8 TRBD2 . CASSLVQGLASTDTQYF TGTGCCAGCAGCTTAGTACAAGGACTAGCAAGCACAGATACGCAGTATTTT
TRBJ1-2 TRBV28 . once CASSSVAFGYTF TGTGCCAGCAGTTCTGTCGCGTTTGGCTACACCTTC
TRBJ2-1 TRBV9 . . CASSGGFSSYNEQFF TGTGCCAGCAGCGGCGGCTTCAGCTCCTACAATGAGCAGTTCTTC
TRBJ2-3 TRBV7-2 . . CASSPTGVETDTQYF TGTGCCAGCAGCCCGACTGGCGTTGAGACAGATACGCAGTATTTT